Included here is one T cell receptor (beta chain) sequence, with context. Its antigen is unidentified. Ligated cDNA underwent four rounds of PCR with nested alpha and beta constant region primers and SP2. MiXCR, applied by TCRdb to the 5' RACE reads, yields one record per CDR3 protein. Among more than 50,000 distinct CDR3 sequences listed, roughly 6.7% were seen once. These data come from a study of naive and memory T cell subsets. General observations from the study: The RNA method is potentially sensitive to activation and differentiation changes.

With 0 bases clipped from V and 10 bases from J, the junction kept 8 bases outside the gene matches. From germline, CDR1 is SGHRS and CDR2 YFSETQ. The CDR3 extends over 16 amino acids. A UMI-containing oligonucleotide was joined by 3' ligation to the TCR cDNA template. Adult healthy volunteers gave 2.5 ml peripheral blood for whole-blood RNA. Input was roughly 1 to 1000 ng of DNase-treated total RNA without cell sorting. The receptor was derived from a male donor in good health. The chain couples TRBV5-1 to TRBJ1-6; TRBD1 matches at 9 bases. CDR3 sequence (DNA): TGCGCCAGCAGCTTGGGGAACACAGGGGGCGGATCACCCCTCCACTTT. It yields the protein CASSLGNTGGGSPLHF.